This T cell receptor beta chain was profiled in a study of shared clonotypes between healthy human individuals. The CDR3 length is 15 residues. The V gene end was trimmed by 1 base and the J gene end by 4 bases; junction bases not matched to a gene: 6. The V gene's germline CDR1 is SGHAT and CDR2 FQNNGV. TCRdb's table, derived via immunoSEQ multiplex PCR, lists solely in-frame clones and lacks some. This table holds hundreds of thousands of clones, about 96% found once. Overall study results and limits: Generally, naive subsets (rather than memory subsets) showed larger estimated richness. Measured sharing among donors was expected to vary with sequencing depth.

In the case of this clone: Its antigen is undetermined.

This sequence joins TRBV11-2 and TRBJ2-7; 8 bases are a match to TRBD2. The sequencing sample was made of naive CD4+ T cells sorted from blood. Subset in this sample: CD45RA+ positively selected. The TCR comes from a woman aged 25 to 45 in good health. CDR3 protein: CASSLVGTRSYEQYF. The CDR3 DNA sequence: TGTGCCAGCAGCTTAGTTGGGACTAGAAGTTACGAGCAGTACTTC. Full variable domain (outside the CDR3, taken from reference TRBV11-2 and TRBJ2-7): EAGVAQSPRYKIIEKRQSVAFWCNPISGHATLYWYQQILGQGPKLLIQFQNNGVVDDSQLPKDRFSAERLKGVDSTLKIQPAKLEDSAVYLCASSLVGTRSYEQYFGPGTRLTVT.